This T cell receptor beta chain was identified in a study of CD8 T cells in Susac syndrome (dated by TCRdb to the late 2010s). Background for the entire study: Repertoire sequencing was used to test whether CD8+ T cell activation and differentiation in Susac syndrome was antigen driven.

RNA was extracted using the RNeasy kit, and roughly 0.5 to 1 ug of the RNA was reverse transcribed with random hexamers. The immunoSEQ multiplex PCR assay, covering 54 Vbeta and 13 Jbeta segments, was used to amplify TCR beta CDR3 regions. Bias from PCR amplification was corrected by using a synthetic template baseline for primer optimization and for computational correction. The authors processed their data as follows. Reads were annotated to V, D and J genes according to IMGT and were analyzed with immunoSEQ Analyzer, with only productive sequences retained. Clonality was computed as one minus Shannon entropy normalized by log2 of the number of productive unique sequences. Public and private clones were assessed among the 100 most prevalent clones of each patient and control. Clones were defined as Susac-specific when absent from the healthy and MS cohorts, from about a thousand published viral clones and from other ImmuneACCESS disease sequences. TCRdb reworked the public reads: Q25 trimming with fastp, MiXCR clone assembly, productive beta chains retained. Every entry covers one CDR3 protein and lists the most common genes and DNA from its rows. TCRdb's processing, not the authors' own work, is the source of the V and J calls. The sample includes 100,000 to 150,000 distinct CDR3 sequences, with less than 95% observed a single time. 0.098% of the sample rests with the top ten.

High-throughput TCR beta sequencing profiled peripheral blood CD8+ and CD4+ T cells from healthy donors, Susac syndrome patients and multiple sclerosis patients. Healthy donors were age- and sex-matched controls. Bulk CD8+ and CD4+ T cells were purified magnetically by negative isolation, whereas CD8+ TEMRA cells were enriched by FACS. Blood was collected in EDTA tubes and processed within 24 hours, with PBMCs isolated through density gradient centrifugation. PBMCs destined for TCR sequencing were cryopreserved in liquid nitrogen and later thawed in a 37 °C water bath. The sorted or isolated CD4+, CD8+ and CD8+ TEMRA cells reached a purity of at least 90%. Comment on this clonotype: What this receptor recognizes is not known. No base-level quality is on record; no much larger clone is a single base apart.

From its cysteine to its phenylalanine, the CDR3 spans 12 amino acids. Of the read, only the CDR3 DNA is kept; its 36 bases are in frame from base 1. Germline trimming amounts to 6 bases on V and 9 bases on J, with 5 as the count of junction bases outside the gene matches. CDR1 is given as MDHEN and CDR2 as SYDVKM, both from the germline V gene. The study at large found these results: The study acknowledged that relatively few individuals were included in the TCR sequencing and HLA analysis.

Sequenced: CD4+ T cells from PBMCs. This clonotype was sampled from a human donor in good health. The sequence links TRBV28 to TRBJ2-1, with 7 central nucleotides matching TRBD2. The CDR3 reads as follows: CASRPLASEQFF. Here is the DNA: TGTGCCAGCAGGCCACTAGCGAGTGAGCAGTTCTTC.